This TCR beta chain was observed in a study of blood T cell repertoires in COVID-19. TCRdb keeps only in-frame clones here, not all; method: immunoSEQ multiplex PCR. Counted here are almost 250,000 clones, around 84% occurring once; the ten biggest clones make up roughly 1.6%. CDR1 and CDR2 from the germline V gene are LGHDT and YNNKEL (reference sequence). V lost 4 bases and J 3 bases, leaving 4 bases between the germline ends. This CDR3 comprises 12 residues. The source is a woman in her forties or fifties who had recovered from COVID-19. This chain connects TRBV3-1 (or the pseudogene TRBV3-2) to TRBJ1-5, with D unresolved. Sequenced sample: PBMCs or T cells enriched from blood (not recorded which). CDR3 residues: CASSLSNQPQHF. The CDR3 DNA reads TGTGCCAGCAGCCTATCCAATCAGCCCCAGCATTTT.